Following are 5 T cell receptor beta chains from one sample sequenced in a study of cytomegalovirus exposure and HLA in healthy donors. Researchers ran the PCR with 60 Vbeta and 13 Jbeta primers. Profiling relied on immunoSEQ multiplex PCR, and the TCRdb table lists in-frame clones only, not all of them. The sample consists of around 170,000 clones, 80% to 85% of them appearing once. Sequencing input: PBMCs. The receptors here all came from a man in his forties in good health and CMV-seropositive.

As DNA, the CDR3 is TGTGCCAGCAGCTTAATTGGGACAGGGAGAACCGATGAGCAGTTCTTC. Amino acids: CASSLIGTGRTDEQFF. The rearrangement uses TRBV7-3 and TRBJ2-1; 9 nucleotides match TRBD1. The CDR3 sequence is 16 residues long. V shed 1 base, J shed 8 bases, and the junction held 9 bases outside the gene matches. The germline gives CDR1 SGHTA, CDR2 FQGTGA. The variable domain in full, with the rest retrieved from reference TRBV7-3 and TRBJ2-1, is GAGVSQTPSNKVTEKGKYVELRCDPISGHTALYWYRQSLGQGPEFLIYFQGTGAADDSGLPNDRFFAVRPEGSVSTLKIQRTERGDSAVYLCASSLIGTGRTDEQFFGPGTRLTVL.

The chain combines TRBV6-1 with TRBJ2-5; 7 bases are a match to TRBD2. This CDR3 comprises 16 residues. V lost 2 bases to trimming and J lost 5 bases; unmatched junction nucleotides: 11. CDR1 MNHNS and CDR2 SASEGT come from the germline V gene. CDR3: CASSELWVGGRETQYF. The DNA for the CDR3 is TGTGCCAGCAGTGAACTTTGGGTGGGGGGGAGGGAGACCCAGTACTTC.

The chain recombines TRBV11-2 with TRBJ1-1; a weak D match, TRBD1 (5 bases). This CDR3 contains 16 residues. Trimming took off 1 base at V and 0 bases at J, with 12 bases between the two ends. Looked up from germline, CDR1 is SGHAT and CDR2 is FQNNGV. CDR3 residues: CASSLGGLGVNTEAFF. DNA of the CDR3: TGTGCCAGCAGCTTAGGGGGTTTAGGGGTGAACACTGAAGCTTTCTTT.

This clone has only one observation. The chain combines TRBV14 with TRBJ2-3; D might be TRBD1 (6 bases). V was shortened by 3 bases and J by 4 bases, with 11 bases between the two germline ends. The CDR3 has 14 amino acids. Per the germline V gene, CDR1 is SGHDN and CDR2 is FVKESK. CDR3: CASSQLQGPDTQYF. CDR3 DNA sequence: TGTGCCAGCAGCCAGTTACAGGGTCCAGATACGCAGTATTTT. The whole variable domain, remainder taken from reference TRBV14 and TRBJ2-3, is EAGVTQFPSHSVIEKGQTVTLRCDPISGHDNLYWYRRVMGKEIKFLLHFVKESKQDESGMPNNRFLAERTGGTYSTLKVQPAELEDSGVYFCASSQLQGPDTQYFGPGTRLTVL.

This chain links TRBV7-9 with TRBJ1-3, with 8 bases that match TRBD1. The J segment lost 4 bases and the V segment lost 0 bases, leaving 14 bases of the junction unmatched. Germline V CDR1 and CDR2: SEHNR, FQNEAQ (reference sequence). This CDR3 is 19 amino acids long. The CDR3 DNA follows: TGTGCCAGCAGCTTAGCGCCGAGACAGGGGACCTTTAAGGGAAACACCATATATTTT. Protein: CASSLAPRQGTFKGNTIYF.